Listed below are T cell receptor beta chains from one sample, sequenced in a study of blood T cell repertoires in COVID-19. Libraries were prepared by immunoSEQ multiplex PCR; TCRdb keeps only in-frame clonotypes and omits some of them. The sample lists about 130,000 clones; about four fifths were seen once. Sequences were obtained from peripheral blood. Receptors were obtained from a man aged 80 or over with acute or convalescent COVID-19. CDR3s include the opening cysteine and the closing phenylalanine or tryptophan. A D gene is named only where the DNA matches it firmly. Not all rows give a size; the values are once, few, many and, for expanded clones, a class.

clone size,V gene,J gene,D gene,CDR3 DNA,CDR3 protein
.,TRBV24-1,TRBJ1-5,TRBD1,TGTGCCACCAGTGACCCACGGACAGGGGGCAAACCCCAGCATTTT,CATSDPRTGGKPQHF
.,TRBV4-2,TRBJ1-1,.,TGTGCCAGCAGCCCCCTAGCCGGCTACGGGCGGAACACTGAAGCTTTCTTT,CASSPLAGYGRNTEAFF
.,TRBV5-6,TRBJ2-3,TRBD2,TGTGCCAGCAGCTCATCCGGGACTAGCGGGGGCTATTACACAGATACGCAGTATTTT,CASSSSGTSGGYYTDTQYF
few,TRBV7-9,TRBJ1-1,.,TGTGCCAGCAGGCAGAGGGAGAACACTGAAGCTTTCTTT,CASRQRENTEAFF
.,TRBV5-1,TRBJ2-1,.,TGCGCCACCTCGACGGCGGGTTACAATGAGCAGTTCTTC,CATSTAGYNEQFF
.,TRBV7-2,TRBJ2-1,TRBD1,TGTGCCAGCAGCTTAGTAGGGGGCGATTACAATGAGCAGTTCTTC,CASSLVGGDYNEQFF
.,TRBV11-2,TRBJ2-5,TRBD1,TGTGCCAGCAGCGCGGCCGGGACAGGGAATCAAGAGACCCAGTACTTC,CASSAAGTGNQETQYF
.,TRBV10-3,TRBJ1-1,TRBD1,TGTGCCATAGGGGACAGCCTAGACACTGAAGCTTTCTTT,CAIGDSLDTEAFF
once,TRBV30,TRBJ2-4,TRBD1,TGTGCCTGGAGGGAAACCGGGACAGGGAGTCTAGCCAAAAACATTCAGTACTTC,CAWRETGTGSLAKNIQYF
.,TRBV6-5,TRBJ1-1,.,TGTGCCAGCAGTTACGCCGGGAACACTGAAGCTTTCTTT,CASSYAGNTEAFF
.,TRBV28,TRBJ1-5,.,TGTGCCAGCAGGTTCAGGGAAAGCAATCAGCCCCAGCATTTT,CASRFRESNQPQHF
.,TRBV23-1,TRBJ1-1,.,TGCGCCAGCAGCCTGGCATGGGCCCTCAGAACTGAAGCTTTCTTT,CASSLAWALRTEAFF
.,TRBV19,TRBJ1-2,.,TGTGCCAGTAGTGCACAGGGTAACTATGGCTACACCTTC,CASSAQGNYGYTF
.,TRBV11-2,TRBJ2-3,TRBD2,TGTGCCAGCAGCCCCAGACTAGCCCAAACGTGGGCAGATACGCAGTATTTT,CASSPRLAQTWADTQYF
.,TRBV7-2,TRBJ2-1,.,TGTGCCAGCAGCTTAGCGGGGGCGTACAATGAGCAGTTCTTC,CASSLAGAYNEQFF
few,TRBV2,TRBJ2-7,TRBD1,TGTGCCAGCAGGACACAGGGGTACGAGCAGTACTTC,CASRTQGYEQYF
once,TRBV9,TRBJ2-7,TRBD1,TGTGCCAGCAGCGTGGGGCCAGGGGGAACCTACGAGCAGTACTTC,CASSVGPGGTYEQYF
few,TRBV12-3/TRBV12-4,TRBJ2-7,.,TGTGCCAGCCGATTGGGCAGGGTGTACGAGCAGTACTTC,CASRLGRVYEQYF
few,TRBV3-1/TRBV3-2,TRBJ2-1,TRBD1,TGTGCCAGCAGCCCCCTGGACAGGGTGGGGAATGAGCAGTTCTTC,CASSPLDRVGNEQFF
few,TRBV11-3,TRBJ1-1,TRBD1,TGTGCCAGCAGCCCAGGACAGGGCCCTGAAGCTTTCTTT,CASSPGQGPEAFF
.,TRBV5-4,TRBJ2-5,.,TGTGCCAGCAGCTTTCCCTCCCTAAGCCAAGAGACCCAGTACTTC,CASSFPSLSQETQYF
.,TRBV5-6,TRBJ2-6,.,TGTGCCAGCAGCCGTGCGGGCAGCGCCTACTCTGGGGCCAACGTCCTGACTTTC,CASSRAGSAYSGANVLTF
.,TRBV6-5,TRBJ1-2,TRBD1,TGTGCCAGCAGAGGGACAGGGGGTAACTATGGCTACACCTTC,CASRGTGGNYGYTF
.,TRBV7-2,TRBJ2-3,TRBD1,TGTGCCAGCAGCTTTGGGGACAGGGACGAGGCAGATACGCAGTATTTT,CASSFGDRDEADTQYF
.,TRBV4-2,TRBJ1-3,.,TGTGCCAGCAGCCGCCTCGGAGACAGCTCTGGAAACACCATATATTTT,CASSRLGDSSGNTIYF
.,TRBV5-4,TRBJ2-3,.,TGTGCCAGCAGCTTTCGTAGCCCCGGCACAGATACGCAGTATTTT,CASSFRSPGTDTQYF
few,TRBV12-3/TRBV12-4,TRBJ2-5,.,TGTGCCAGCAGACGAGACACCCAAGAGACCCAGTACTTC,CASRRDTQETQYF
.,TRBV5-5,TRBJ1-5,.,TGTGCCAGCAGCCGGGGAGGGAGCAATCAGCCCCAGCATTTT,CASSRGGSNQPQHF
.,TRBV7-2,TRBJ2-5,TRBD1,TGTGCCAGCAGCTTAAATTTGGTCCCCAGGGGGATTAAGACCCAGTACTTC,CASSLNLVPRGIKTQYF
.,TRBV5-1,TRBJ2-2,TRBD1,TGCGCCAGCAGCCAATGGGACAGCCCCGGGGAGCTGTTTTTT,CASSQWDSPGELFF
.,TRBV7-8,TRBJ2-2,TRBD1,TGTGCCAGCAGCAAGGGGGCGCTTGGGTCCGGGGAGCTGTTTTTT,CASSKGALGSGELFF
.,TRBV9,TRBJ1-2,.,TGTGCCAGCAGCGTGGGGGCGGGTAACTATGGCTACACCTTC,CASSVGAGNYGYTF
.,TRBV10-3,TRBJ2-7,.,TGTGCCATCAGTCTCGAAAGGGGGTACGAGCAGTACTTC,CAISLERGYEQYF
.,TRBV4-1,TRBJ1-4,.,TGCGCCAGCAGCCAGGCAGGTGCAACTAATGAAAAACTGTTTTTT,CASSQAGATNEKLFF
.,TRBV19,TRBJ1-5,.,TGTGCCAGTAGTACTGGAGGGCCAGGCAATCAGCCCCAGCATTTT,CASSTGGPGNQPQHF
.,TRBV12-1,TRBJ2-1,.,TGTGCCAGCAGCTCCCACGGACTAGCGGGGGGATACAATGAGCAGTTCTTC,CASSSHGLAGGYNEQFF
.,TRBV5-1,TRBJ2-2,.,TGCGCCAGCAGCTTGGTCGCAGGGGCCGGGGAGCTGTTTTTT,CASSLVAGAGELFF
few,TRBV18,TRBJ1-1,.,TGTGCCAGCTCACCATCAAAACTAAAGAACACTGAAGCTTTCTTT,CASSPSKLKNTEAFF
few,TRBV19,TRBJ2-5,TRBD2,TGTGCCAGTAGTGAGGGACTAGCGGGGGGGGAGACCCAGTACTTC,CASSEGLAGGETQYF
.,TRBV7-2,TRBJ2-5,TRBD2,TGTGCCAGCAGCTTAGCGGGGGCTAGCGGGTACCAAGAGACCCAGTACTTC,CASSLAGASGYQETQYF
.,TRBV11-3,TRBJ1-4,TRBD1,TGTGCCAGCAACAAGACAGGGTTGGGAGAAAAACTGTTTTTT,CASNKTGLGEKLFF
.,TRBV28,TRBJ1-2,.,TGTGCCAGCAGTTTAGCGTTTATAGGCTACACCTTC,CASSLAFIGYTF
.,TRBV5-1,TRBJ2-2,TRBD1,TGCGCCAGCAGTTCGGGACAGGGTGGGACCGGGGAGCTGTTTTTT,CASSSGQGGTGELFF
.,TRBV9,TRBJ1-6,.,TGTGCCAGCAGCGCCCGGGGGACCACCGGTGGGTCACCCCTCCACTTT,CASSARGTTGGSPLHF
.,TRBV19,TRBJ2-1,TRBD1,TGTGCCAGTAGTAGAATACAGGGGTGGCATGAGCAGTTCTTC,CASSRIQGWHEQFF
.,TRBV7-2,TRBJ2-1,.,TGTGCCAGCAGCTTAGGGAGCAGCTCCTACAATGAGCAGTTCTTC,CASSLGSSSYNEQFF